Following are 5 T cell receptor beta chains from one sample sequenced in a study of blood T cells in healthy people across ages. PCR was performed a second time for about 6 to 12 cycles using a sample-barcoded 5' primer and a J-beta primer mix. In TCRdb, the 5' RACE reads were re-called with MiXCR into one record per CDR3 protein. Of 1,500,000 or so distinct CDR3 sequences in the sample, approximately 43% are singletons; the top ten hold about 4.1%. The sample consisted of blood. These receptors originate from a woman aged 18-29 years in good health.

The rearrangement links TRBV7-2 to TRBJ1-2; D gene ambiguous. V lost 1 base, J lost 6 bases, and 15 bases lay in between. This CDR3 has 15 amino acids. Germline V gene data show CDR1 as SGHTA and CDR2 as FQGNSA. The CDR3 is CASSLEIQDPNGYTF. CDR3 coding DNA: TGTGCCAGCAGCTTAGAGATCCAGGACCCTAATGGCTACACCTTC.

Note on this clonotype: A much larger clone lies one base from this, so it may be a read error. The rearrangement uses TRBV7-9 and TRBJ1-2; D call uncertain. Germline V gene sequence: CDR1 SEHNR, CDR2 FQNEAQ (reference sequence). The CDR3 covers 14 residues. The CDR3: CASRLAYGNYGYTF. The CDR3 region has the DNA TGTGCCAGCCGCTTAGCGTACGGGAACTATGGCTACACCTTC.

This clonotype has only a few counts. The V gene is TRBV7-2, the J gene TRBJ1-1; no firm D call. The germline V gene encodes CDR1 SGHTA and CDR2 FQGNSA. The length of the CDR3 is 18 residues. V was shortened by 3 bases and J by 6 bases, with 26 bases between the two germline ends. CDR3 nucleotides: TGTGCCAGCAGCTTTCCTCCTGTCAGCGTCTCTGTTAACCCTGAAGCTTTCTTT. It yields the protein CASSFPPVSVSVNPEAFF.

The rearrangement uses TRBV20-1 and TRBJ1-2; D is undetermined. Trimming removed 6 bases at V and 8 bases at J, with 25 bases between. Germline-derived CDR1 and CDR2 are DFQATT and SNEGSKA (reference sequence). The CDR3 is 15 residues long. CDR3 nucleotide sequence: TGCAGTGCCCCCTCTTTCAAGGGCCCAGAAGGCGGCTACACCTTC. Encoded protein: CSAPSFKGPEGGYTF.

The chain recombines TRBV5-6 with TRBJ1-2, with D possibly matching TRBD1 (5 bases). Between the trimmed V and J ends, which lost 4 bases and 8 bases, there was a span of 15 bases. The CDR3 loop spans 13 amino acids. Germline V CDR1 and CDR2: SGHDT, YYEEEE. CDR3 amino acids: CASSQRGGGGYTF. The CDR3 DNA reads as TGTGCCAGCAGCCAACGGGGGGGAGGAGGCTACACCTTC.